What follows are 27 T cell receptor beta chains derived from one specimen sequenced in a study of T cell changes during pregnancy in multiple sclerosis. Only in-frame clones appear in the TCRdb table, and some are missing; sequencing was by immunoSEQ multiplex PCR. The sample lists about 69,000 clones, approximately 91% occurring once. The sample here was peripheral blood, taken in the third trimester of pregnancy. The source of these receptors is a female donor with multiple sclerosis, enrolled in a pregnancy study.

The chain links TRBV4-3 to TRBJ1-1; no clear D gene. Germline CDR1 is LGHNA and CDR2 is YSLEER. The CDR3 covers 15 residues. V was trimmed by 1 base and J by 1 base, leaving 10 bases between them. CDR3 residues: CASSQVRGRNTEAFF. The CDR3 bases are TGCGCCAGCAGCCAAGTGCGCGGGAGGAACACTGAAGCTTTCTTT.

The genes are TRBV5-6 and TRBJ1-2; possible D gene TRBD1, 6 bases. This CDR3 comprises 19 residues. Germline CDR1 is SGHDT and CDR2 is YYEEEE. The V gene lost 1 base and the J gene lost 4 bases, with 26 bases spanning the gap. In nucleotides, the CDR3 is TGTGCCAGCAGCTTGATTTCGTACAGGGATGAGGGTTGGGGCTATGGCTACACCTTC. Its translation: CASSLISYRDEGWGYGYTF. Drawing the rest from reference TRBV5-6 and TRBJ1-2, the complete variable domain is DAGVTQSPTHLIKTRGQQVTLRCSPKSGHDTVSWYQQALGQGPQFIFQYYEEEERQRGNFPDRFSGHQFPNYSSELNVNALLLGDSALYLCASSLISYRDEGWGYGYTFGSGTRLTVV.

The V and J genes are TRBV7-2 and TRBJ1-1; D ambiguous. Trimming removed 1 base at V and 8 bases at J, with 11 bases between. The CDR3 loop spans 13 amino acids. The germline gives CDR1 SGHTA, CDR2 FQGNSA. The CDR3 loop reads CASSLVIDLEAFF. The CDR3 nucleotides read TGTGCCAGCAGCTTAGTAATTGACTTGGAAGCTTTCTTT.

The rearrangement links TRBV30 to TRBJ2-1, with D possibly TRBD1 on 6 matching bases. Trimming removed 2 bases at V and 8 bases at J, with 10 bases between. This CDR3 is built from 12 residues. Germline values: CDR1 GTSNPN, CDR2 SVGIG (reference sequence). The CDR3 reads CAWSRQVDEQFF. CDR3 sequence (DNA): TGTGCCTGGAGTCGACAGGTCGATGAGCAGTTCTTC. The full variable domain, its missing parts supplied by reference TRBV30 and TRBJ2-1, is SQTIHQWPATLVQPVGSPLSLECTVEGTSNPNLYWYRQAAGRGLQLLFYSVGIGQISSEVPQNLSASRPQDRQFILSSKKLLLSDSGFYLCAWSRQVDEQFFGPGTRLTVL.

This chain uses TRBV2 with TRBJ1-1; D remains unclear. Germline values: CDR1 SNHLY, CDR2 FYNNEI. V lost 6 bases and J 3 bases, leaving 11 bases between the germline ends. The CDR3 runs 13 residues. CDR3 loop: CASRFGRYTEAFF. CDR3 bases: TGTGCCAGCAGATTTGGCAGATACACTGAAGCTTTCTTT. The variable domain in full, with the rest retrieved from reference TRBV2 and TRBJ1-1, is EPEVTQTPSHQVTQMGQEVILRCVPISNHLYFYWYRQILGQKVEFLVSFYNNEISEKSEIFDDQFSVERPDGSNFTLKIRSTKLEDSAMYFCASRFGRYTEAFFGQGTRLTVV.

V and J are TRBV29-1 and TRBJ1-1, with 9 bases matching TRBD1. Germline V gives CDR1 SQVTM, CDR2 ANQGSEA. V lost 7 bases to trimming and J lost 4 bases; unmatched junction nucleotides: 7. This CDR3 region has 13 residues. CDR3 in DNA: TGCAGCGCCGTCGGGACAGGGATCACTGAAGCTTTCTTT. Protein: CSAVGTGITEAFF.

The chain recombines TRBV18 with TRBJ2-7, with 7 bases that match TRBD1. The germline V gene encodes CDR1 KGHSH and CDR2 LQKENI. The CDR3 is 14 amino acids. J lost 9 bases, V lost 6 bases, and 14 bases had no gene match. DNA for the CDR3: TGTGCCAGCTCCCCCCCAACGAGGGGGCAAGGGCAGTACTTC. Amino acids: CASSPPTRGQGQYF.

The chain carries TRBV10-3 and TRBJ2-1; the D gene is possibly TRBD2 (6 bases). The CDR3 loop spans 14 amino acids. The V and J ends lost 2 bases and 4 bases respectively, with 9 bases between them. Germline V CDR1 and CDR2: ENHRY, SYGVKD. CDR3: CAISEMRGYNEQFF. For the CDR3, the DNA is TGTGCCATCAGTGAGATGCGGGGTTACAATGAGCAGTTCTTC.

This sequence joins TRBV9 and TRBJ2-6, with D perhaps matching TRBD1 (5 bases). Germline CDR1 and CDR2: SGDLS and YYNGEE. The CDR3 has 16 residues. Trimming stripped 1 base from V and 2 bases from J, with 10 bases between. CDR3 sequence: CASSVTPRAGANVLTF. Written as DNA, the CDR3 is TGTGCCAGCAGCGTAACCCCCAGGGCTGGGGCCAACGTCCTGACTTTC.

The chain couples TRBV6-5 to TRBJ2-1; a weak D match, TRBD2 (6 bases). V was clipped by 0 bases and J by 7 bases, with 16 bases between them. This CDR3 region has 16 residues. Germline V gives CDR1 MNHEY, CDR2 SVGAGI. In DNA, the CDR3 is TGTGCCAGCAGTTACTCGACGGGGGAAGTGGTTAATGAGCAGTTCTTC. Translated, it gives CASSYSTGEVVNEQFF.

This chain joins TRBV2 and TRBJ2-7; TRBD2 is a possible D gene (7 bases). This CDR3 has 14 amino acids. V lost 6 bases to trimming and J lost 2 bases, with 14 bases between them. Germline lookup yields CDR1 SNHLY and CDR2 FYNNEI. As DNA, the CDR3 is TGTGCCAGCAGGAGGGGGGGAGCCACCTACGAGCAGTACTTC. Residues: CASRRGGATYEQYF.

The chain is built from TRBV4-1 and TRBJ1-2, with TRBD1 matching 10 bases. CDR1 is MGHRA and CDR2 is YSYEKL in the germline V gene. Trimming took 1 base from V and 5 from J; bases not matched to a gene: 4. The CDR3 runs to 15 residues. CDR3 nucleotides: TGCGCCAGCAGCCAAGGACAGGGGGCCCTTTATGGCTACACCTTC. Encoded protein: CASSQGQGALYGYTF.

In its sample, this clone was seen a few times. This sequence joins TRBV29-1 and TRBJ2-7; the match to TRBD2 covers 7 bases. Germline CDR1 SQVTM, CDR2 ANQGSEA. The CDR3 covers 13 residues. Trimming at V came to 5 bases and at J to 3 bases, leaving 7 bases not matched to a gene. Written as DNA, the CDR3 is TGCAGCGTTCAGCGGGGCGTTGACTACGAGCAGTACTTC. Translated: CSVQRGVDYEQYF.

The chain joins TRBV27 to TRBJ1-1; 8 positions agree with TRBD1. This CDR3 region has 14 residues. The ends lost 7 bases at V and 6 bases at J; junction bases unmatched: 10. Germline-derived CDR1 and CDR2 are MNHEY and SMNVEV (reference sequence). The CDR3: CASTPWAGQAEAFF. The DNA of the CDR3 is TGTGCCAGCACCCCCTGGGCGGGACAGGCTGAAGCTTTCTTT.

This chain uses TRBV6-1 with TRBJ1-1, with a weak D call TRBD1 (6 bases). V lost 6 bases and J 6 bases, leaving 14 bases between the germline ends. Germline V gives CDR1 MNHNS, CDR2 SASEGT. CDR3 length: 13 residues. The CDR3 region has the DNA TGTGCCAGCAGCCACAGGGACGTGGCTGAAGCTTTCTTT. Its translation: CASSHRDVAEAFF.

This clone was seen just once. The V gene is TRBV4-1, the J gene TRBJ1-1; TRBD1 is a possible D gene (5 bases). From germline, CDR1 is MGHRA and CDR2 YSYEKL. V lost 2 bases and J lost 2, with 9 bases in between. The CDR3 has 14 amino acids. This CDR3 is CASSQRQTNTEAFF. For the CDR3, the DNA is TGCGCCAGCAGCCAAAGACAGACAAACACTGAAGCTTTCTTT.

Here the CDR3 DNA reads TGCGCCAGCAGGAGAGGGACTAGCAGCTTCCAAGAGACCCAGTACTTC. Its translation is CASRRGTSSFQETQYF. This chain links TRBV4-1 with TRBJ2-5, with 9 bases aligning to TRBD2. The CDR3 consists of 16 residues. The germline gives CDR1 MGHRA, CDR2 YSYEKL. The V gene end was trimmed by 6 bases and the J gene end by 1 base; junction bases not matched to a gene: 9.

The chain uses TRBV21-1 and TRBJ1-6; the table's D call, TRBD1, was not checked against the DNA. TRBV21-1 is a listed pseudogene. CDR3 length equals 13 residues. CDR3 amino acids: CAFQGPNNSPLHF. The CDR3 DNA is TGTGCCTTCCAGGGGCCCAATAATTCACCCCTCCACTTT.

The genes are TRBV2 and TRBJ1-5; perhaps TRBD1 as D (5 bases). V was trimmed by 6 bases and J by 4 bases, leaving 10 bases between them. The CDR3 totals 13 residues. Germline V gene data show CDR1 as SNHLY and CDR2 as FYNNEI. In DNA form, the CDR3 reads TGTGCCAGCAGGGGGCAAGGGAATCAGCCCCAGCATTTT. Translated: CASRGQGNQPQHF. The full variable domain, completed using reference TRBV2 and TRBJ1-5, is EPEVTQTPSHQVTQMGQEVILRCVPISNHLYFYWYRQILGQKVEFLVSFYNNEISEKSEIFDDQFSVERPDGSNFTLKIRSTKLEDSAMYFCASRGQGNQPQHFGDGTRLSIL.

The V and J genes are TRBV30 and TRBJ1-1; 10 bases map to TRBD1. Germline CDR1 is GTSNPN and CDR2 is SVGIG (reference sequence). V dropped 1 base and J dropped 4; count of bases not matched to a gene: 6. The CDR3 has 15 residues. The CDR3 DNA reads as TGTGCCTGGAGTGCATCGGACAGGGGGATCACTGAAGCTTTCTTT. Encoded protein: CAWSASDRGITEAFF.

The chain joins TRBV5-1 to TRBJ2-3; 8 nucleotides line up with TRBD1. J lost 3 bases, V lost 0 bases, and 3 bases had no gene match. The length of the CDR3 is 15 residues. Germline assignment: CDR1 SGHRS and CDR2 YFSETQ. In DNA form, the CDR3 reads TGCGCCAGCAGCTTGGGGGGACAGGTAACAGATACGCAGTATTTT. This gives the protein CASSLGGQVTDTQYF.

The chain recombines TRBV9 with TRBJ1-5; D not certain. CDR1 is SGDLS and CDR2 is YYNGEE in the germline V gene. This CDR3 spans 14 amino acids. Trimming took 1 base from V and 2 from J, leaving 7 bases between them. CDR3 DNA: TGTGCCAGCAGCGTATCCGGGGGCAATCAGCCCCAGCATTTT. This encodes CASSVSGGNQPQHF.

The V call is TRBV11-2, the J call TRBJ1-2; no firm D call. The CDR3 extends over 13 amino acids. Looked up from germline, CDR1 is SGHAT and CDR2 is FQNNGV. Trimming pared 5 bases from V and 8 bases from J, leaving 15 bases between. CDR3 in DNA: TGTGCCAGCAGCCCCCTGTTGGGCCGGGGCTACACCTTC. Translated: CASSPLLGRGYTF.

Here the CDR3 reads CSVGQDLDQPQHF. The DNA of the CDR3 is TGCAGCGTGGGACAGGACCTGGATCAGCCCCAGCATTTT. The rearrangement links TRBV29-1 to TRBJ1-5, with TRBD1 matching over 8 bases. CDR1 and CDR2 from the germline V gene are SQVTM and ANQGSEA. V dropped 6 bases and J dropped 5; count of bases not matched to a gene: 6. The CDR3 has 13 residues. The variable domain in full, completed from reference TRBV29-1 and TRBJ1-5, reads SAVISQKPSRDICQRGTSLTIQCQVDSQVTMMFWYRQQPGQSLTLIATANQGSEATYESGFVIDKFPISRPNLTFSTLTVSNMSPEDSSIYLCSVGQDLDQPQHFGDGTRLSIL.

The chain couples TRBV19 to TRBJ1-2; possibly TRBD1 for D (6 bases). Germline V gene lookup returns CDR1 LNHDA and CDR2 SQIVND (reference sequence). Trimming stripped 6 bases from V and 4 bases from J, with 18 bases between. CDR3 size: 15 residues. This CDR3 reads CASRRRGARGYGYTF. In DNA form, the CDR3 reads TGTGCCAGTAGACGTCGGGGGGCGCGGGGCTATGGCTACACCTTC. Filled out from reference TRBV19 and TRBJ1-2, the complete variable domain reads DGGITQSPKYLFRKEGQNVTLSCEQNLNHDAMYWYRQDPGQGLRLIYYSQIVNDFQKGDIAEGYSVSREKKESFPLTVTSAQKNPTAFYLCASRRRGARGYGYTFGSGTRLTVV.

The chain has TRBV19 and TRBJ2-7; D gene uncertain. The length of the CDR3 is 13 residues. From germline, CDR1 is LNHDA and CDR2 SQIVND (reference sequence). V lost 1 base and J lost 3, with 7 bases in between. This chain's CDR3 is CASSIGPHYEQYF. The CDR3, as DNA: TGTGCCAGTAGTATAGGTCCCCACTACGAGCAGTACTTC.

In the case of this clone: Other nucleotide sequences from this sample produce the same CDR3. The V and J genes are TRBV9 and TRBJ2-3; maybe TRBD1 (6 bases). Germline V lookup: CDR1 SGDLS, CDR2 YYNGEE. Trimming left V 0 bases short and J 1 base short, with 9 bases between. CDR3 size: 15 residues. The CDR3 sequence is CASSVGAGGTDTQYF. DNA of the CDR3: TGTGCCAGCAGCGTAGGGGCAGGGGGCACAGATACGCAGTATTTT.